This T cell receptor beta chain was obtained from a study of identifying expanded T cells in peripheral blood. CDR3 length: 13 amino acids. Germline V gives CDR1 MDHEN, CDR2 SYDVKM. About this clone itself: Other nucleotide sequences in the sample specify the same CDR3.

The assay was immunoSEQ multiplex PCR, and TCRdb's table has in-frame clones only and misses some. There are approximately 110,000 clones in the sample; roughly 89% occur only once, and approximately 16% lies in the top ten. The clonotype comes from a person between 18 and 75 years old in good health. This chain uses TRBV28 with TRBJ1-5, with D perhaps TRBD1 (5 bases). Material for sequencing was blood. CDR3 residues: CAGGAHGNQPQHF. The CDR3 DNA is TGTGCGGGAGGGGCACACGGCAATCAGCCCCAGCATTTT.